Each of the 15 T cell receptor beta chains below was sequenced from the same sample in a study of blood T cells in healthy people across ages. PCR was performed a second time for about 7 to 12 cycles using a sample-barcoded 5' primer and a J-beta primer mix. TCRdb reprocessed the 5' RACE reads with MiXCR, giving one entry per CDR3 protein. Of about 670,000 distinct CDR3 sequences detected, about 50% appear once; the ten largest clones hold about 13%. Material for sequencing was blood. The receptors were sampled from a woman older than 75 in good health.

V gene TRBV7-9 combines with J gene TRBJ2-6; D gene uncertain. V was trimmed by 5 bases and J by 0 bases, leaving 14 bases between them. Germline CDR1 and CDR2: SEHNR and FQNEAQ (reference sequence). This CDR3 has 17 amino acids. The chain's CDR3 is CASSRLMGSSGANVLTF. CDR3 bases: TGTGCCAGCAGCCGGCTTATGGGCTCCTCTGGGGCCAACGTCCTGACTTTC.

V is TRBV6-5 and J is TRBJ2-5; 7 positions agree with TRBD2. The tail of the sequence fits TRBJ2-7 better, so the J call may be wrong. This CDR3 has 11 residues. Germline V gene lookup returns CDR1 MNHEY and CDR2 SVGAGI. CDR3 in amino acids: CASSREDEQYF. In DNA, the CDR3 is TGTGCCAGCAGCCGGGAGGACGAGCAGTACTTC.

The chain is built from TRBV20-1 and TRBJ2-5, with D tentatively TRBD2 (5 bases). V lost 3 bases to trimming and J lost 5 bases, with 13 bases between them. The CDR3 runs 13 residues. CDR1 is DFQATT, CDR2 SNEGSKA, per germline (reference sequence). This CDR3 reads CSASVWGEETQYF. The DNA for the CDR3 is TGCAGTGCTAGTGTATGGGGAGAGGAGACCCAGTACTTC.

This chain links TRBV29-1 with TRBJ2-3, with TRBD2 matching over 12 bases. The germline CDR1 and CDR2 sequences are SQVTM and ANQGSEA. The ends lost 1 base at V and 6 bases at J; junction bases unmatched: 17. This CDR3 is 19 amino acids long. The CDR3: CSVEVLPSSGRADSDTQYF. CDR3 sequence (DNA): TGCAGCGTTGAAGTCCTCCCATCTAGCGGGAGGGCCGATTCTGATACGCAGTATTTT.

This chain joins TRBV20-1 and TRBJ1-4, with TRBD1 identical over 7 bases. Germline V CDR1 and CDR2: DFQATT, SNEGSKA (reference sequence). The CDR3 is 12 amino acids. V lost 5 bases, J lost 5 bases, and 2 bases stayed unmatched. The CDR3, as DNA: TGCAGTGCTGGGGACAGAAATGAAAAACTGTTTTTT. Translating it yields CSAGDRNEKLFF.

This clonotype appeared many times. This clone may be a read error of a much larger clone one base away. The V call is TRBV6-5, the J call TRBJ2-7; 8 bases match TRBD1. The CDR3 has 12 residues. Germline trimming cut 6 bases from V and 7 bases from J; bases unmatched to any gene: 5. Germline assignment: CDR1 MNHEY and CDR2 SVGAGI. CDR3 amino acids: CASSRTGGEQYF. In DNA, the CDR3 is TGTGCCAGCAGCCGTACAGGGGGTGAGCAGTACTTC.

This clonotype was seen many times. The CDR3 DNA reads TGCGCCAGCAGCCGGGGGACAGCGCGTTCCGAGCAGTACTTC. This codes for CASSRGTARSEQYF. V and J are TRBV4-1 and TRBJ2-7; TRBD1 matches 7 bases. Germline CDR1 is MGHRA and CDR2 is YSYEKL. This CDR3 is 14 amino acids long. J was trimmed by 6 bases and V by 4 bases; bases with no gene match: 9.

This chain connects TRBV7-3 to TRBJ2-2, with D possibly TRBD2 on 6 matching bases. CDR1 SGHTA and CDR2 FQGTGA come from the germline V gene. The V and J ends lost 5 bases and 7 bases respectively, with 17 bases between them. The length of the CDR3 is 15 residues. The CDR3 protein is CASSEDPRGVGELFF. DNA for the CDR3: TGTGCCAGCAGCGAAGATCCGCGGGGTGTCGGGGAGCTGTTTTTT.

The chain carries TRBV28 and TRBJ1-2; the D gene is possibly TRBD1 (6 bases). The CDR3 length is 15 residues. V dropped 7 bases and J dropped 0 bases, with 15 bases sitting between them. Germline V gene data show CDR1 as MDHEN and CDR2 as SYDVKM. CDR3 bases: TGTGCCAGCACTCTAGGCGGACAGTCTAACTATGGCTACACCTTC. Protein: CASTLGGQSNYGYTF.

The chain employs TRBV25-1 and TRBJ2-3; 12 positions match TRBD2. Germline V gene lookup returns CDR1 MGHDK and CDR2 SYGVNS. Trimming removed 6 bases from V and 2 bases from J; junction bases left unmatched: 3. This CDR3 is built from 15 residues. The DNA for the CDR3 is TGTGCCAGCAGGCCTAGCGGGAGGGCCACAGATACGCAGTATTTT. This gives the protein CASRPSGRATDTQYF.

At least ten counts were recorded for this clonotype. V is TRBV29-1 and J is TRBJ2-3; D not certain. Germline CDR1 and CDR2: SQVTM and ANQGSEA. Trimming cost V 6 bases and J 4 bases, with 11 bases left between them. CDR3 length equals 12 residues. CDR3 coding DNA: TGCAGCGTCCCCGACCCGGCAGATACGCAGTATTTT. It specifies CSVPDPADTQYF.

The V and J genes are TRBV4-3 and TRBJ1-2; tentative D call: TRBD1 (5 bases). V was trimmed by 5 bases and J by 4 bases, leaving 17 bases between them. The germline V gene encodes CDR1 LGHNA and CDR2 YSLEER. This CDR3 is built from 15 residues. The CDR3 DNA reads TGCGCCAGCAGCAACCGGGACGGACCTCTCTATGGCTACACCTTC. It is translated as CASSNRDGPLYGYTF.

The chain is built from TRBV21-1 and TRBJ2-7; the D call TRBD1 from the table was never checked on the DNA. TRBV21-1 corresponds to a pseudogene. This CDR3 spans 13 amino acids. The CDR3 DNA is TGTGCCAGCAGCAGGGACAGGATCTACGAGCAGTACTTC. Translation: CASSRDRIYEQYF.

Comment on this clonotype: A read error may be the cause here, since a much bigger clone is one base away. V gene TRBV4-2 combines with J gene TRBJ2-1, with 8 bases lining up with TRBD1. J lost 5 bases, V lost 11 bases, and 11 bases had no gene match. The CDR3 has 14 amino acids. Per germline, CDR1 LGHNA and CDR2 YNFKEQ. The CDR3, as DNA: TGTGCCGGCACGCCAGGACAGGGAAACAATGAGCAGTTCTTC. As protein: CAGTPGQGNNEQFF.

To note about this clonotype: The junction does not match germline at one end; this may be a read error. The V call is TRBV6-2 or TRBV6-3, the J call TRBJ1-6; D is ambiguous. This CDR3 region has 15 residues. Germline CDR1 MNHEY, CDR2 SVGEGT. CDR3 sequence reads: CAGSYWKERNSPLHF. The CDR3 nucleotides read TGTGCCGGCAGTTACTGGAAGGAACGTAATTCACCCCTCCACTTT.